This T cell receptor beta chain was captured by sequencing in a study of Ad26.COV2.S vaccination and SARS-CoV-2 variants. On this clone itself: The antigen remains undetermined.

Overall study findings and caveats: TCR breadth and depth analyses may have underestimated total T cell responses.

Treatment given: some 20 received Ad26.COV2.S at low or high dose, single or two shots; about 5 received placebo; per-sample allocation not given. Sampling was done on day 63 after the first vaccine or placebo injection. Between the trimmed V and J ends, which lost 5 bases and 8 bases, there was a span of 12 bases. The CDR3 totals 12 residues. Per germline, CDR1 SGHNT and CDR2 YENEEA. TCRdb keeps only in-frame clones here, not all; method: immunoSEQ multiplex PCR. The table includes roughly 500,000 clones, roughly 87% detected once. The source of this sequence is a person aged 18-65 years who received the Ad26.COV2.S COVID-19 vaccine or a placebo. This rearrangement joins TRBV11-3 to TRBJ1-1, with TRBD1 as a possible D gene (5 bases). This specimen consisted of peripheral blood, obtained in a trial of Ad26.COV2.S vaccine versus placebo. The CDR3 sequence is CASSQQGAEAFF. The CDR3 nucleotides are TGTGCCAGCAGCCAACAAGGGGCAGAAGCTTTCTTT. Full variable domain (rest looked up from reference TRBV11-3 and TRBJ1-1): EAGVVQSPRYKIIEKKQPVAFWCNPISGHNTLYWYLQNLGQGPELLIRYENEEAVDDSQLPKDRFSAERLKGVDSTLKIQPAELGDSAVYLCASSQQGAEAFFGQGTRLTVV.